The T cell receptor (beta chain) under discussion was sequenced for a study of neoadjuvant nivolumab and ipilimumab in lung cancer. The wider study: Patients got nivolumab 3 mg/kg on days 1, 15 and 29; combination added ipilimumab 1 mg/kg day 1.

As for this clone: No antigen is known for it.

The V gene's germline CDR1 is SEHNR and CDR2 FQNEAQ (reference sequence). Trimming cost V 5 bases and J 4 bases, with 15 bases left between them. The CDR3 runs 15 residues. The table came from immunoSEQ multiplex PCR; TCRdb's copy has only in-frame clones and leaves some out. The table lists roughly 34,000 clones, more than 85% of them singletons, with under 2.5% in the top ten. Overall study results and limits: Only two of four nivolumab-treated tumors gained richness and clonality by surgery. Higher pretherapy blood TCR richness went with higher resected-tumor richness. TCR clonality did not significantly correlate with pathologic tumor regression.

This specimen was peripheral blood, taken after neoadjuvant nivolumab, alone or with ipilimumab, at or shortly before surgery. The chain links TRBV7-9 to TRBJ2-1; a weak D match, TRBD1 (6 bases). The origin of this receptor is an adult with non-small cell lung cancer. In nucleotides, the CDR3 is TGTGCCAGCAGCCTAGGGGGAACAACTTACAATGAGCAGTTCTTC. As protein: CASSLGGTTYNEQFF.